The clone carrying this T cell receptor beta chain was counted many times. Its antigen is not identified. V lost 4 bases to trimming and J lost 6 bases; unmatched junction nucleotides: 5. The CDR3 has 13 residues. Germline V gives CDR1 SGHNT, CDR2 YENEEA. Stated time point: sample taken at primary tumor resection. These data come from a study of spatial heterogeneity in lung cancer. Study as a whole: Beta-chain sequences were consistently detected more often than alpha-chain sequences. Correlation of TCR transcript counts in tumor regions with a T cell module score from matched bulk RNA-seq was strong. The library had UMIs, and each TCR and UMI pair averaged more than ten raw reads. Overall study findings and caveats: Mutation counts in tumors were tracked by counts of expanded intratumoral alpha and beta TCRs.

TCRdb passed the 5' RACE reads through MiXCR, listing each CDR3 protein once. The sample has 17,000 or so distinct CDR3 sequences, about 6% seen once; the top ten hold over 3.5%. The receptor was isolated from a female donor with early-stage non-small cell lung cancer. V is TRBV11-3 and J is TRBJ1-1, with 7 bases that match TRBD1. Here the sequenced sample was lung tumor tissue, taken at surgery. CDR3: CASSYNRGAEAFF. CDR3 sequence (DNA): TGTGCCAGCAGCTACAACAGGGGAGCTGAAGCTTTCTTT.